The following is a TCR beta chain sequence with its context. Its specificity is not known. One end of the junction varies from germline; a read error may be responsible. This record belongs to a study of cytomegalovirus exposure and HLA in healthy donors. Primers for the PCR totalled 60 Vbeta and 13 Jbeta. Sequencing was performed with immunoSEQ multiplex PCR; in TCRdb, only in-frame clones are kept and a portion is missing. This sample has roughly 170,000 clones, with approximately 81% found just once. Whole-study findings and limits: Analyzed later, most CMV-associated TCR beta chains appeared HLA-restricted.

Per germline, CDR1 SEHNR and CDR2 FQNEAQ (reference sequence). This CDR3 is 13 amino acids long. This chain links TRBV7-9 with TRBJ1-2; D is unresolved. The source is a woman younger than 45 in good health and CMV-seronegative. Input material: PBMCs. DNA for the CDR3: TGTTCCAGCAGCTTAGTACAGAACTATGGCTACACCTTC. It encodes CSSSLVQNYGYTF.